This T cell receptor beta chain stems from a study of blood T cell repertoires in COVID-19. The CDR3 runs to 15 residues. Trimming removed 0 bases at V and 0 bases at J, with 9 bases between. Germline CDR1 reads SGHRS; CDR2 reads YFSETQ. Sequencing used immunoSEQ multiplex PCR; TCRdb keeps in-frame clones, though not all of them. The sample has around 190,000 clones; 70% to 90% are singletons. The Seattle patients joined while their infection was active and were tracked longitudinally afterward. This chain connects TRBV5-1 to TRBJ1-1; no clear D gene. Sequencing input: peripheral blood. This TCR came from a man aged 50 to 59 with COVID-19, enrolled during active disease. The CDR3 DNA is TGCGCCAGCAGCTTGGTTGGAGGACTGAACACTGAAGCTTTCTTT. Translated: CASSLVGGLNTEAFF.